The rows below give T cell receptor beta chains drawn from one sample of a study of T cell repertoires in cytomegalovirus infection. These receptors' antigens are unknown. TCRdb recomputed calls from the reads with MiXCR, one row per CDR3 protein. The sample includes about 68,000 distinct CDR3 sequences, 22% of them seen just once. The material sequenced was PBMCs, sequenced either directly or after in vitro stimulation (not recorded which). Source of these receptors: a human donor in good health (CMV status not recorded). Some clones in this sample may be carry-over from other donors' samples. Both conserved end residues are part of each CDR3. A D gene is named only where the DNA matches it firmly. Not every row has a clone size; where given, it reads once, few, many or a size class.

>TRBV28|TRBJ2-3|-|TRBD2
CASSSLGLAGGPVHTQYF
TGTGCCAGCAGTTCATTGGGACTAGCGGGAGGGCCCGTACATACGCAGTATTTT
>TRBV10-3|TRBJ2-5|-|-
CAINFQQGQETQYF
TGTGCCATCAATTTTCAACAGGGCCAAGAGACCCAGTACTTC
>TRBV7-9|TRBJ2-5|many|-
CASSSRDTQETQYF
TGTGCCAGCAGCTCCCGGGATACTCAAGAGACCCAGTACTTC
>TRBV28|TRBJ2-7|few|TRBD1
CATTDRTYEQYF
TGTGCCACTACGGACAGGACCTACGAGCAGTACTTC
>TRBV25-1|TRBJ2-5|-|-
CASSKLSAGKETQYF
TGTGCCAGCAGTAAGCTATCCGCGGGTAAAGAGACCCAGTACTTC
>TRBV7-2|TRBJ2-3|many|-
CASSLTLAYADTQYF
TGTGCCAGCAGCTTAACTCTGGCGTACGCAGATACGCAGTATTTT
>TRBV28|TRBJ2-7|-|TRBD2
CASSSVAGQAQYF
TGTGCCAGCAGCTCTGTAGCGGGGCAAGCGCAGTACTTC
>TRBV5-1|TRBJ2-1|-|TRBD2
CASSVSGLATNEQFF
TGCGCCAGCAGCGTGTCGGGACTAGCGACCAATGAGCAGTTCTTC
>TRBV12-5|TRBJ2-5|-|TRBD2
CASAPLASGRGWRETQYF
TGTGCTAGTGCTCCGTTGGCTAGCGGGAGGGGATGGAGGGAGACCCAGTACTTC
>TRBV7-3|TRBJ2-6|-|-
CASSLTPTSGANVLTF
TGTGCCAGCAGCTTAACCCCAACCTCTGGGGCCAACGTCCTGACTTTC